This T cell receptor (beta chain) was sequenced for a study of CD8+CD57+ T cells in acquired aplastic anemia. The wider study: Mean DNA quantity obtained from sorted CD4+ and CD8+ cells was 2.5 to 4 ug. Study-level points and caveats: The number of CD8+ CDR3 sequences shared by patients and controls was around 30.

Patients selected for sequencing had displayed CD8+CD57+ cell expansion by flow cytometry. In all patients, the disease was severe acquired aplastic anemia. Receipt of therapy had not occurred in any patient by the time of blood sampling. For CDR3 and TCR beta VDJ profiling, genomic DNA was the template used. TCRdb independently ran MiXCR on the reads; one entry per CDR3 protein. The table includes around 500,000 distinct CDR3 sequences, more than 25% detected once. Many counts were recorded for this clonotype. Antigen specificity is unknown. Germline V gene data show CDR1 as SGDLS and CDR2 as YYNGEE. The CDR3 loop spans 13 amino acids. Trimming pared 0 bases from V and 9 bases from J, leaving 10 bases between.

This chain joins TRBV9 and TRBJ1-5, with a weak D call TRBD1 (5 bases). The sequencing input was sorted CD4+, CD8+, or CD8+CD57+ T cells (not recorded which) from PBMCs. The sequence was obtained from a human donor with aplastic anemia. DNA for the CDR3: TGTGCCAGCAGCGTAGGAGAGGGACGGCCCCAGCATTTT. Translated, it gives CASSVGEGRPQHF.